The sample holds a few counts of the clone carrying this TCR beta chain. The antigen is unknown. This sample stems from a study of cytomegalovirus exposure and HLA in healthy donors. This CDR3 spans 14 amino acids. V was shortened by 2 bases and J by 2 bases, with 10 bases between the two germline ends. Germline V gives CDR1 MNHNY, CDR2 SVGAGI (reference sequence). 13 Jbeta primers and 60 Vbeta primers were used for the PCR. Data came from immunoSEQ multiplex PCR; TCRdb stores just in-frame clones and leaves some out. The sample lists some 95,000 clones; approximately 71% were seen once. Study-wide results and limits: Sequencing probably produced one cluster of sequence variants that were highly shared. TRBV6-2, TRBV6-3 and some other V segments were unresolvable in 87-base-pair reads.

The rearrangement uses TRBV6-6 and TRBJ2-7; unclear D gene. The sequence was collected from a woman aged 18-29 years in good health and CMV-seropositive. The material sequenced was PBMCs. The DNA of the CDR3 is TGTGCCAGCAGTTACGTGGGTGAGGCCTACGAGCAGTACTTC. Amino acids: CASSYVGEAYEQYF.